What follows are 17 T cell receptor beta chains derived from one specimen sequenced in a study of early T cells in non-severe SARS-CoV-2 infection. TCRdb reprocessed the 5' RACE reads with MiXCR, giving one entry per CDR3 protein. The sample includes 60,000 or so distinct CDR3 sequences, about an eighth of them seen just once. Sequences were obtained from whole blood. The receptor set was obtained from an adult who was a healthcare worker with PCR-confirmed SARS-CoV-2 infection or an uninfected control (not recorded which).

CDR3 amino acids: CASSLGTPYEQYF. CDR3 nucleotide sequence: TGCGCCAGCAGCCTGGGGACACCGTACGAGCAGTACTTC. The chain is built from TRBV4-1 and TRBJ2-7, with D possibly TRBD1 on 6 matching bases. CDR3 size: 13 residues. The germline V and J ends were trimmed by 4 bases and 4 bases, with 11 bases remaining between them. Germline CDR1 MGHRA, CDR2 YSYEKL.

V is TRBV6-6 and J is TRBJ1-5, with no clear D. Germline V gene lookup returns CDR1 MNHNY and CDR2 SVGAGI (reference sequence). V gave up 2 bases and J gave up 4 bases, with 12 bases separating them. The CDR3 has 15 residues. In nucleotides, the CDR3 is TGTGCCAGCAGTTACACCAGGTCCCTTAATCAGCCCCAGCATTTT. Residues: CASSYTRSLNQPQHF.

This clonotype was observed at least ten times. CDR3 sequence reads: CASSLGVYGYTF. Written as DNA, the CDR3 is TGTGCCAGCAGTCTAGGGGTCTATGGCTACACCTTC. The rearrangement links TRBV12-3 or TRBV12-4 to TRBJ1-2, with D perhaps TRBD1 (5 bases). This CDR3 is built from 12 residues. Trimming removed 5 bases at V and 4 bases at J, with 8 bases between.

In its sample, this clonotype was seen a few times. CDR3 sequence: CSVAYGGTNTDTQYF. The CDR3 DNA reads TGCAGCGTTGCTTATGGCGGGACGAACACAGATACGCAGTATTTT. The chain joins TRBV29-1 to TRBJ2-3, with a tentative D call TRBD2 (6 bases). V dropped 4 bases and J dropped 2 bases, with 16 bases sitting between them. Germline V lookup: CDR1 SQVTM, CDR2 ANQGSEA. This CDR3 has 15 residues.

This clonotype was recorded many times. The chain couples TRBV19 to TRBJ1-2; 8 bases line up with TRBD1. The CDR3 runs 13 residues. V lost 6 bases to trimming and J lost 6 bases; unmatched junction nucleotides: 6. Germline V gives CDR1 LNHDA, CDR2 SQIVND (reference sequence). The CDR3 DNA reads as TGTGCCAGTAGCTTCAGGGGGCCGGATGGCTACACCTTC. Translating it yields CASSFRGPDGYTF. Using reference TRBV19 and TRBJ1-2 for the parts outside the CDR3, the full variable domain is DGGITQSPKYLFRKEGQNVTLSCEQNLNHDAMYWYRQDPGQGLRLIYYSQIVNDFQKGDIAEGYSVSREKKESFPLTVTSAQKNPTAFYLCASSFRGPDGYTFGSGTRLTVV.

This clonotype was seen many times. The chain employs TRBV5-1 and TRBJ2-3; 11 bases map to TRBD1. The J segment lost 5 bases and the V segment lost 4 bases, leaving 6 bases of the junction unmatched. Germline CDR1 and CDR2: SGHRS and YFSETQ. The CDR3 has 15 amino acids. CDR3 nucleotides: TGCGCCAGCAGCGAGGGACAGGGGGGCGTAGATACGCAGTATTTT. Protein product: CASSEGQGGVDTQYF.

The table lists this clonotype with many counts. This chain links TRBV24-1 with TRBJ1-1; 7 bases agree with TRBD1. CDR1 and CDR2 (germline): KGHDR, SFDVKD. The CDR3 loop spans 13 amino acids. The junction had 6 bases not matched to a gene; V was cut back by 3 bases and J by 9 bases. The CDR3 here is CATSDTGTVKAFF. As DNA, the CDR3 is TGTGCCACCAGTGATACCGGGACAGTAAAAGCTTTCTTT.

Only a few counts were recorded for this clonotype. The chain recombines TRBV28 with TRBJ1-1; D may be TRBD1 (6 bases). Germline values: CDR1 MDHEN, CDR2 SYDVKM. CDR3 length: 14 residues. V lost 3 bases to trimming and J lost 4 bases, with 12 bases between them. This CDR3 is CASSLWGRSTEAFF. As DNA, the CDR3 is TGTGCCAGCAGTTTGTGGGGGCGCAGCACTGAAGCTTTCTTT.

This clonotype was observed at least ten times. The J gene is TRBJ2-7, the V gene TRBV12-3 or TRBV12-4; D is unclear. This CDR3 spans 14 amino acids. V lost 4 bases, J lost 4 bases, and 14 bases lay in between. In DNA, the CDR3 is TGTGCCAGCAGTTCCCCCGGTAGAGAATACGAGCAGTACTTC. Residues: CASSSPGREYEQYF.

The genes are TRBV20-1 and TRBJ2-3, with TRBD2 as a possible D gene (5 bases). Germline CDR1 reads DFQATT; CDR2 reads SNEGSKA (reference sequence). V shed 6 bases and J shed 2 bases, with 18 bases lying between them. The CDR3 is 15 residues long. The CDR3, as DNA: TGCAGTGCAGGCGGCCGATCCGGGGTCACAGATACGCAGTATTTT. Its translation is CSAGGRSGVTDTQYF.

This clonotype was counted at least ten times. The J gene is TRBJ1-1, the V gene TRBV7-8; 9 bases match TRBD1. CDR3 size: 15 residues. Germline CDR1 SGHVS, CDR2 FQNEAQ. The V and J ends lost 4 bases and 4 bases, in that order; junction bases with no gene match: 7. CDR3: CASSSSDRGGTEAFF. The CDR3 DNA reads as TGTGCCAGCAGCTCCAGCGACAGGGGGGGCACTGAAGCTTTCTTT.

In its sample, this clonotype was seen many times. The rearrangement links TRBV12-3 or TRBV12-4 to TRBJ2-5; D is possibly TRBD1 (6 bases). Trimming removed 0 bases from V and 1 base from J, with 9 bases in between. The CDR3 has 15 amino acids. In nucleotides, the CDR3 is TGTGCCAGCAGTTTAGCGATGGGGGCCCAAGAGACCCAGTACTTC. This codes for CASSLAMGAQETQYF.

The chain employs TRBV20-1 and TRBJ1-1; 7 positions agree with TRBD1. The CDR3 is made up of 15 amino acids. Germline CDR1 is DFQATT and CDR2 is SNEGSKA (reference sequence). Trimming at V came to 2 bases and at J to 0 bases, leaving 6 bases not matched to a gene. CDR3 sequence (DNA): TGCAGTGCTAGACCGGGACAGAATATGAACACTGAAGCTTTCTTT. Protein product: CSARPGQNMNTEAFF.

Regarding this clonotype: At one end the junction does not follow the germline gene, possibly because of a read error. The rearrangement links TRBV7-3 to TRBJ2-6; D tentatively fits TRBD1 or TRBD2 (5 bases each). The CDR3 is made up of 18 amino acids. CDR1 is SGHTA and CDR2 is FQGTGA in the germline V gene. The CDR3: CASSLFGGTLSGTNVLTF. In nucleotides, the CDR3 is TGTGCCAGCAGCTTATTTGGGGGAACCCTCTCTGGGACCAACGTCCTGACTTTC.

This clonotype was seen ten or more times. V is TRBV29-1 and J is TRBJ2-3, with D unresolved. CDR1 SQVTM and CDR2 ANQGSEA come from the germline V gene. There are 12 residues in the CDR3. Trimming took 5 bases from V and 2 from J, leaving 8 bases between them. CDR3 nucleotides: TGCAGCGTTCGCAGGACCACAGATACGCAGTATTTT. The encoded protein is CSVRRTTDTQYF.

There are many counts of this clonotype. The chain carries TRBV5-1 and TRBJ2-7; D possibly corresponds to TRBD1 (5 bases). CDR3 length: 13 residues. Germline V lookup: CDR1 SGHRS, CDR2 YFSETQ. V lost 0 bases and J 4 bases, leaving 8 bases between the germline ends. The CDR3 reads CASSLEGWYEQYF. The DNA of the CDR3 is TGCGCCAGCAGCTTGGAGGGGTGGTACGAGCAGTACTTC.

Details on this clonotype: Compared with germline, one end of the junction differs, possibly owing to a read error. This chain connects TRBV20-1 to TRBJ1-2; 7 positions agree with TRBD1. The CDR3 totals 14 residues. Germline V CDR1 and CDR2: DFQATT, SNEGSKA (reference sequence). As DNA, the CDR3 is TGCAGTGCTAGAGATATAGGACAGGTCTATGGGTACACCTTC. Translation: CSARDIGQVYGYTF.